The rows below give T cell receptor beta chains drawn from one sample of a study of OX40 agonist ivuxolimab in advanced cancers. Clones were read by immunoSEQ multiplex PCR, and TCRdb kept only the in-frame ones, dropping some. Among about 68,000 clones listed, approximately 80% were seen once. The sample consisted of CD4+ or CD8+ T cells sorted from blood, taken in a trial of the OX40 agonist ivuxolimab. The origin of the receptors is an adult with an advanced solid tumor such as melanoma, head and neck, liver or kidney cancer. CDR3s leave out the opening cysteine and the closing phenylalanine or tryptophan. The order of the fields is V gene, CDR3 protein.

V: TRBV11-1
CDR3: ASSVGQEETQY

V: TRBV28
CDR3: ASSSPRDLWQPQH

V: TRBV6-4
CDR3: ASSEGYTGELF

V: TRBV19
CDR3: ASSVQGGSTGELF

V: TRBV19
CDR3: ASLPGRGTTGELF

V: TRBV6-6
CDR3: ASRTGTSGGNNEQF

V: TRBV14
CDR3: ASGGVVSGKLF

V: TRBV6-6
CDR3: ASSYPGRGSQETQY

V: TRBV5-1
CDR3: ASKRTGYGYT

V: TRBV7-9
CDR3: ASSLVQPYGYT

V: TRBV7-8
CDR3: ASSNQKVAAGWDRSYEQY

V: TRBV5-4
CDR3: ASSRPTGDTYEQY

V: TRBV30
CDR3: AWSVQGGDSPLH

V: TRBV7-6
CDR3: ASSENSGGTIY

V: TRBV19
CDR3: ASGILRDTRGGYT

V: TRBV1
CDR3: TSSQAGGTTHNEQF

V: TRBV7-6
CDR3: ASSFDGFSYNEQF

V: TRBV7-2
CDR3: ASSSSGGAIHEQY

V: TRBV29-1
CDR3: SVGLAYEQY

V: TRBV15
CDR3: ATSRLTSGAEAF

V: TRBV29-1
CDR3: SVVPTGFNEKLF

V: TRBV27
CDR3: ASSFFASGTGAHEQY

V: TRBV2
CDR3: ASEDRVNSPLH

V: TRBV11-2
CDR3: ASSLDVFQY

V: TRBV5-5
CDR3: ASSMSDEKLF

V: TRBV6-5
CDR3: ASSTGTEAF

V: TRBV19
CDR3: ASSLLRLTNTEAF

V: TRBV11-3
CDR3: ASSLRDDEDTQY

V: TRBV7-2
CDR3: ASNRDGNYGYT

V: TRBV19
CDR3: ASSIGQGRYEQY

V: TRBV15
CDR3: ATSRAYQPQH

V: TRBV28
CDR3: ASSSGTSGGAWEQF

V: TRBV30
CDR3: AWSVQGARGYT

V: TRBV5-1
CDR3: ASSLYPPGTGFNYGYT

V: TRBV10-1
CDR3: ASRGGAAAEAF

V: TRBV7-9
CDR3: ASSWAAGANQPQH

V: TRBV29-1
CDR3: SVEPHGGRTEAF

V: TRBV5-1
CDR3: ASSLDSPNEKLF

V: TRBV5-1
CDR3: ASTSWGDTDTQY

V: TRBV5-4
CDR3: ASSPAGAISYEQY

V: TRBV19
CDR3: ASSILAGQDNNEQF

V: TRBV2
CDR3: ASRGASWDRGLNSNQPQH

V: TRBV19
CDR3: ASSIGQGATEQF

V: TRBV5-1
CDR3: ASMPGEIYNSPLH

V: TRBV19
CDR3: ATHGWGQVVGNQPQH

V: TRBV11-2
CDR3: ASSLVGGPAADTQY

V: TRBV7-9
CDR3: ASRRRVQETQY

V: TRBV2
CDR3: ATSVGGSRIGDGYT

V: TRBV9
CDR3: ASSVELASGLHEQY

V: TRBV19
CDR3: ASSIRRGNTEAF

V: TRBV4-1
CDR3: ASSQEAADQPQH

V: TRBV18
CDR3: ASSPGQPNQPQH

V: TRBV15
CDR3: ATSRYVDSVYEQY

V: TRBV6-5
CDR3: ASSLKDGNTIY

V: TRBV5-4
CDR3: ASSLLQGANYGYT